Sequencing of this T cell receptor beta chain was carried out in a study of Graves' ophthalmopathy and Graves' hyperthyroidism. Across the study: Upon initial diagnosis and before any treatment, peripheral blood was collected.

Clinical symptoms, serum thyroxine, TRAb, thyroid ultrasound and orbital computed tomography were relied on for diagnosis. RNA transcripts provided the template for amplifying TCR beta CDR3 regions. Second-round multiplex PCR came after first-round RT-PCR with HTBI primers. TCRdb called the multiplex PCR reads again in MiXCR, with one record for every CDR3 protein. The sample has over 150,000 distinct CDR3 sequences, around two fifths seen once; the top ten hold 5.8%. This TCR was sampled from a woman in her thirties or forties with Graves' ophthalmopathy. Sample: peripheral blood.

Here the CDR3 reads CASSFIGDTEAFF. The CDR3 coding sequence is TGTGCCAGCAGTTTTATAGGCGACACTGAAGCTTTCTTT. V gene TRBV12-3 or TRBV12-4 combines with J gene TRBJ1-1; unclear D gene. V lost 3 bases to trimming and J lost 3 bases, with 8 bases between them. The CDR3 has 13 residues.